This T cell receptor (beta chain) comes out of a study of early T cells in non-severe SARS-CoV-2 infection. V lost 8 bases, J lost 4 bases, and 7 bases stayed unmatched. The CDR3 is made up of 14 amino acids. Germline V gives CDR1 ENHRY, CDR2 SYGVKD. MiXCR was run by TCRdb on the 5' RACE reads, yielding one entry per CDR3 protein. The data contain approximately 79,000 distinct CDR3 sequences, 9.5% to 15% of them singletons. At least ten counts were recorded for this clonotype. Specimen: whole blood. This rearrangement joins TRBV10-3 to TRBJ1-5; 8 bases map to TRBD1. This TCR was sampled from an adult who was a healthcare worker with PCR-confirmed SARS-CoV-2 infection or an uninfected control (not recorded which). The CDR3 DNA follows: TGTGCCATCGCTGGACAGGGAGGGAATCAGCCCCAGCATTTT. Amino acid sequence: CAIAGQGGNQPQHF.